This TCR beta chain originates from a study of shared clonotypes between healthy human individuals (dated by TCRdb to the early 2020s). Turning to the overall study: The cohort comprised two women and a few men aged 18 to 49 years. For each donor, three plates each were used for CD4 naive and CD4 memory, two plates were used for CD8 naive, and one plate was used for CD8 memory. Blood TCR repertoires of four to six healthy adults were deeply sequenced to estimate repertoire size and the extent of clonotype sharing between individuals. To increase sequencing depth and limit assay-specific biases, TCR repertoire library preparation and sequencing were carried out by different laboratories using diverse techniques. Each donor's leukapheresis produced roughly between roughly 0.85 and 10 billion PBMCs. The full study reports these points: The small number of donors limited the genetic and exposure-history diversity represented. About 5% of naive CD4, 3.5% of naive CD8, 2.3% of memory CD4, and 0.35% to 0.5% of memory CD8 clonotypes were shared across a few donors. Pairwise subsampling led to the expectation that sequencing depth would affect the degree of clonotype sharing among donors. Even with the large sequencing depth, rarefaction of the sorted-subset datasets indicated that sequencing was incomplete. Estimated clonotype richness was generally larger for naive than for memory subsets. Sampling was limited to blood, and TCR repertoires in tissue likely differ from TCR repertoires in blood. Compared with non-shared clonotypes, clonotypes shared by all four sorted-subset donors had higher generation probabilities.

To note about this clone: Its target antigen remains unknown. No per-base quality is available; no much larger clone lies one base away.

Healthy HIV-negative adults with no recently reported acute infections or vaccinations were included as donors. Only Caucasian adults living in Nashville, Tennessee, USA were represented among the donors. CD4+ T cells were enriched through magnetic negative selection, after which naive cells were positively selected on CD45RA and the remaining negative fraction served as the memory subset. Blood was collected by leukapheresis, and PBMCs were isolated by Ficoll-Histopaque density gradient centrifugation and then cryopreserved in liquid nitrogen vapor phase. Analytical flow cytometry was used to check the purity and quantity of every magnetically sorted T cell population. Genomic DNA was isolated from each sorted fraction and quantified by UV absorbance on a Nanodrop 2000c. Using the deep immunoSEQ assay, multiplex PCR amplified TCR CDR3 regions from genomic DNA. Extracted genomic DNA from each cell subset was distributed evenly across all wells of several immunoSEQ 96-well plates, and each plate was treated as a replicate. For sorted subsets, about 200 ng genomic DNA, equal to 30,000 or so T cell genomes, was loaded into each replicate PCR. Purified libraries were quantified with a Qubit 3.0 fluorometer, sized on a Bioanalyzer 2100, and re-quantified with the KAPA Library Quantification kit. A separate single-read 150-cycle Illumina NextSeq 550 flow cell was used to sequence each immunoSEQ 96-well plate. In the original analysis: Because the immunoSEQ output included only junctional sequences and no quality scores, the filtering could not be the same as the filtering used for full-length reads. Sequences were annotated with PyIR, a Python wrapper for IgBLAST v1.9, using IMGT germline references to assign V/J genes and CDR3. Reads were filtered out if the reads had weak V/J assignments (E-value above 1e-6), no CDR3, stop codons, out-of-frame junctions, or ambiguous translated residues. V3J clonotypes were defined by identical inferred V gene, J gene, and CDR3 amino acid sequence. The percentage overlap between two repertoires was calculated by dividing the number of shared unique clonotypes by the size of the smaller repertoire. Repertoire richness was assessed with RTK rarefaction, the Chao1 estimator, and Recon v2.1 estimates of unobserved clonotypes. Generation probabilities for all TCRbeta clonotypes obtained by the gDNA method from a few donors were computed using OLGA. The source is immuneACCESS, and TCRdb retained only in-frame sequences with V and J called. Part of the clones is not carried over; for the studies checked, unresolved V genes explain less than half of this, and the remainder is unexplained. The V and J calls and clone size are taken from that table; D and trimming were inferred from the DNA. The sample contains roughly 650,000 clones, approximately 97% of them found a single time. Roughly 0.055% of the sample comes from the top ten.

Spanning cysteine to phenylalanine, the CDR3 consists of 17 amino acids. CDR3 DNA only is kept here, 51 bases in frame from base 1. The junction shows trimming of 2 bases on V and 5 bases on J, and the gene matches do not reach 11 bases of it. The germline V gene (reference sequence) sets CDR1 to SEHNR and CDR2 to FQNEAQ. The rearranged chain carries TRBV7-9 and TRBJ2-5, with TRBD2 identical over 10 junction bases. Sequencing input: naive CD4+ T cells sorted from blood. Explained via the paper, the cell subset or site label denotes: CD45RA+ positively selected. This sequence originates from a woman in her twenties or thirties in good health. In nucleotides, the sequence is TGTGCCAGCAGCTTAATGGGTCTAGCGGGAGTCGGGGAGACCCAGTACTTC. It translates to CASSLMGLAGVGETQYF. When the CDR3 is completed using the reference TRBV7-9 and TRBJ2-5 genes on either side, the full variable domain is DTGVSQNPRHKITKRGQNVTFRCDPISEHNRLYWYRQTLGQGPEFLTYFQNEAQLEKSRLLSDRFSAERPKGSFSTLEIQRTEQGDSAMYLCASSLMGLAGVGETQYFGPGTRLLVL.